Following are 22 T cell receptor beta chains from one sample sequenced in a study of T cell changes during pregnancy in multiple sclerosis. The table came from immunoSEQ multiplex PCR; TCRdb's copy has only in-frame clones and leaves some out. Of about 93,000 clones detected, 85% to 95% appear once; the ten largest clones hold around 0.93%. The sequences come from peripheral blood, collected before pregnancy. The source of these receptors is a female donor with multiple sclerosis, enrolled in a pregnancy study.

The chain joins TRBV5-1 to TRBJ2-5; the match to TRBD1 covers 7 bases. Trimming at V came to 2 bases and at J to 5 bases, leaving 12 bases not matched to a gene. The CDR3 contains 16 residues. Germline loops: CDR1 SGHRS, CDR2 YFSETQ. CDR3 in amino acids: CASSFRDRQRWETQYF. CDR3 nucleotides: TGCGCCAGCAGCTTTCGGGACAGACAAAGGTGGGAGACCCAGTACTTC.

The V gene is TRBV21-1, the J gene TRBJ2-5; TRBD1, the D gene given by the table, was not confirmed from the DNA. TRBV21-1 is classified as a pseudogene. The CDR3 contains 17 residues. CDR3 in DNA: TGTGCCAGCAGCAAAGGGGGCCGGGACAGGGGGCCAGAGACCCAGTACTTC. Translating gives CASSKGGRDRGPETQYF.

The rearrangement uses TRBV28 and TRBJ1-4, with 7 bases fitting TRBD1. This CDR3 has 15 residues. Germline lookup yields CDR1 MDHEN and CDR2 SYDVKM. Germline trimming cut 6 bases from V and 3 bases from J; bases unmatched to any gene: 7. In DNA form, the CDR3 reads TGTGCCAGCAGCTCCCCGGGACAGCCTAATGAAAAACTGTTTTTT. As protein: CASSSPGQPNEKLFF.

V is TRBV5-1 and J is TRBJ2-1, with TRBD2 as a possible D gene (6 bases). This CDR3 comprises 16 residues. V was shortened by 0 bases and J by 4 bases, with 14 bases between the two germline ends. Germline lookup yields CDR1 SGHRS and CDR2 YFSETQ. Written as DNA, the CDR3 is TGCGCCAGCAGCTTGGTTCCGGCGGGATCTTACAATGAGCAGTTCTTC. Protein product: CASSLVPAGSYNEQFF. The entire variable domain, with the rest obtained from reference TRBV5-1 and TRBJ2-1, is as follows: KAGVTQTPRYLIKTRGQQVTLSCSPISGHRSVSWYQQTPGQGLQFLFEYFSETQRNKGNFPGRFSGRQFSNSRSEMNVSTLELGDSALYLCASSLVPAGSYNEQFFGPGTRLTVL.

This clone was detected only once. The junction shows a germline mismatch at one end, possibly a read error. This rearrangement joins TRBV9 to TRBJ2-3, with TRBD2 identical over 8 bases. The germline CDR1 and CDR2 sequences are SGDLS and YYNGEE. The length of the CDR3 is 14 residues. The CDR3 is CATSGGPAGDTQYF. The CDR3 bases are TGTGCCACCAGCGGGGGTCCGGCGGGAGATACGCAGTATTTT. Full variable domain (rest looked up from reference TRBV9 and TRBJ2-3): DSGVTQTPKHLITATGQRVTLRCSPRSGDLSVYWYQQSLDQGLQFLIQYYNGEERAKGNILERFSAQQFPDLHSELNLSSLELGDSALYFCATSGGPAGDTQYFGPGTRLTVL.

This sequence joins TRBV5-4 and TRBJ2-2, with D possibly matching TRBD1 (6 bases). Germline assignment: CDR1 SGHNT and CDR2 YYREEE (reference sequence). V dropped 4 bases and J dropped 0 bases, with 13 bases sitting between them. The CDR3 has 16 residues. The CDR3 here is CASSHGGQSNTGELFF. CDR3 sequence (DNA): TGTGCCAGCAGCCATGGGGGACAATCGAACACCGGGGAGCTGTTTTTT.

CDR3 amino acids: CASSEEVAGVARTEQYF. CDR3 DNA: TGCGCCAGCAGTGAAGAAGTCGCGGGAGTGGCCCGTACGGAGCAGTACTTC. This chain links TRBV10-2 with TRBJ2-7, with TRBD2 identical over 7 bases. V lost 3 bases to trimming and J lost 7 bases; unmatched junction nucleotides: 18. This CDR3 contains 17 residues. From germline, CDR1 is WSHSY and CDR2 SAAADI.

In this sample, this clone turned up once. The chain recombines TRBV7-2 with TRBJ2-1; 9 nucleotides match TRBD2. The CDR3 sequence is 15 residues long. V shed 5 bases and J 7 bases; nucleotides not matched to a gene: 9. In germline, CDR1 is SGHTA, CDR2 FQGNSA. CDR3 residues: CASSPRLAGGNEQFF. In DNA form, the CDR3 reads TGTGCCAGCAGCCCGCGGCTGGCGGGGGGGAATGAGCAGTTCTTC.

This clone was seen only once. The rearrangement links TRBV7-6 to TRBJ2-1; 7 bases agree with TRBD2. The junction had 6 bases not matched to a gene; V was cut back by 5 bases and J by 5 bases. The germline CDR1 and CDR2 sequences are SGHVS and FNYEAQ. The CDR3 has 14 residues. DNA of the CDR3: TGTGCCAGCAGCCTCCAGCGGGGTAACAATGAGCAGTTCTTC. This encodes CASSLQRGNNEQFF.

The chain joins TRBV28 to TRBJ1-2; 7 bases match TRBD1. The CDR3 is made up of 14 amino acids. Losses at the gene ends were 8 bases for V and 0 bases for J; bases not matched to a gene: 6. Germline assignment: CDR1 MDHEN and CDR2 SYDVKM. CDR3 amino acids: CASLGRGSNYGYTF. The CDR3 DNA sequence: TGTGCCAGCTTGGGCAGGGGGTCTAACTATGGCTACACCTTC.

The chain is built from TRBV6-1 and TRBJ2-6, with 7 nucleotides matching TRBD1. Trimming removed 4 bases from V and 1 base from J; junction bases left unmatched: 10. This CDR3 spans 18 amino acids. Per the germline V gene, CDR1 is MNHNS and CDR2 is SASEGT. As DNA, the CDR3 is TGTGCCAGCAGTGCTAGAAGACAGGGAGTTTCTGGGGCCAACGTCCTGACTTTC. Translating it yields CASSARRQGVSGANVLTF.

The CDR3, as DNA: TGTGCCAGTAGTATCTCGACAGGCCTCGGGTACGAGCAGTACTTC. Residues: CASSISTGLGYEQYF. This rearrangement joins TRBV19 to TRBJ2-7; TRBD1 is a possible D gene (6 bases). The ends were cut back, 3 bases at V and 4 bases at J, with 16 bases in the middle. Per the germline V gene, CDR1 is LNHDA and CDR2 is SQIVND (reference sequence). This CDR3 has 15 amino acids.

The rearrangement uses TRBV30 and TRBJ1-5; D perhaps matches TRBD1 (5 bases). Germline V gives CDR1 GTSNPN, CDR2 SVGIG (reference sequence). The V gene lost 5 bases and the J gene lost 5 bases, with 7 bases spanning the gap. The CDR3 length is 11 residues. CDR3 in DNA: TGTGCCTGGGGAGGGGATCAGCCCCAGCATTTT. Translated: CAWGGDQPQHF.

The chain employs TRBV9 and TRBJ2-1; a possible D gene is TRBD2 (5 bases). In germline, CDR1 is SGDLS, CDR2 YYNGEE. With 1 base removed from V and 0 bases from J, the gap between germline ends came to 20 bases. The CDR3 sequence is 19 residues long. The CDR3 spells CASSVRGGVFTSSYNEQFF. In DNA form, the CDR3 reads TGTGCCAGCAGCGTACGCGGCGGAGTCTTTACTAGCTCCTACAATGAGCAGTTCTTC.

Here the CDR3 reads CASSLAQGSYEQYF. In DNA form, the CDR3 reads TGCGCCAGCAGCTTGGCCCAGGGTTCCTACGAGCAGTACTTC. V gene TRBV5-1 combines with J gene TRBJ2-7, with a possible D match to TRBD1 (5 bases). V was trimmed by 0 bases and J by 1 base, leaving 8 bases between them. The CDR3 spans 14 residues. Germline CDR1 and CDR2: SGHRS and YFSETQ.

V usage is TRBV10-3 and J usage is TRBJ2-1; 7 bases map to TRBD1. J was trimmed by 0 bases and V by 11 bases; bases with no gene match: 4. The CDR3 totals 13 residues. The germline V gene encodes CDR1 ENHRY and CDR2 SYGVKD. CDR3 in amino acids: CAATGVSYNEQFF. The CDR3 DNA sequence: TGTGCCGCCACAGGGGTCTCCTACAATGAGCAGTTCTTC.

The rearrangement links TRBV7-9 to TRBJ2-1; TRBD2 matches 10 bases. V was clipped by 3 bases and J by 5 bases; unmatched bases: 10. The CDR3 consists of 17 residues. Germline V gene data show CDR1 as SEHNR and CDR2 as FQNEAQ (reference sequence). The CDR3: CASSLGLASPGDNEQFF. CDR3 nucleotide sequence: TGTGCCAGCAGCTTGGGACTAGCGTCTCCTGGGGACAATGAGCAGTTCTTC.

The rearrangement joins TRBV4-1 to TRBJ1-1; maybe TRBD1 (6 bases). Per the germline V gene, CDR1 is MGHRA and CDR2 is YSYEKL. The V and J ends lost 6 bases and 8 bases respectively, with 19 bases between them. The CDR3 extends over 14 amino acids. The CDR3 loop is CASRAGAAGEEAFF. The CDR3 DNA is TGCGCCAGCAGGGCCGGAGCGGCAGGGGAAGAAGCTTTCTTT.

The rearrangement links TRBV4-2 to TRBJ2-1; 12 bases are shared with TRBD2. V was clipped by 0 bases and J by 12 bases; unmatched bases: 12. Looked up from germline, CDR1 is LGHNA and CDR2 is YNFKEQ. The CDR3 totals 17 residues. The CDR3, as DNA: TGTGCCAGCAGCCAAGACTCGCTAGCGGGAGGGCCAGGAGGGCAGTTCTTC. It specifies CASSQDSLAGGPGGQFF.

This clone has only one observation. The CDR3: CASSLPPVAGVEQFF. CDR3 coding DNA: TGTGCCAGCAGTTTACCCCCCGTAGCGGGAGTCGAGCAGTTCTTC. J is TRBJ2-1 and V is TRBV27; 9 nucleotides line up with TRBD2. Germline V lookup: CDR1 MNHEY, CDR2 SMNVEV (reference sequence). The CDR3 loop spans 15 amino acids. The trim removed 2 bases at V and 10 bases at J, leaving 9 bases unmatched.

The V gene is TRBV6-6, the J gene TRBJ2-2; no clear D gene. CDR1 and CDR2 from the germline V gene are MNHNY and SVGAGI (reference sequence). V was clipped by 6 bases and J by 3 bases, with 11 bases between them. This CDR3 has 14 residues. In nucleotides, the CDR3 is TGTGCCAGCAGGGGCTATACGGACACCGGGGAGCTGTTTTTT. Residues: CASRGYTDTGELFF.

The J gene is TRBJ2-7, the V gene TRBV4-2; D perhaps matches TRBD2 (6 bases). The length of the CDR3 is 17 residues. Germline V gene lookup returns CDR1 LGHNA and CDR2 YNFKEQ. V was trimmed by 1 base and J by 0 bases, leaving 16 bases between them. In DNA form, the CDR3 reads TGTGCCAGCAGCCAAGCATTGCGGGAAGAAAGCTCCTACGAGCAGTACTTC. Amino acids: CASSQALREESSYEQYF.